This T cell receptor (beta chain) was recovered during a study of blood T cell repertoires in COVID-19 (dated by TCRdb to 2019 to 2021). With regard to the full study: The collaborator samples originated in the United States, Italy and Spain and spanned the acute and convalescent phases of COVID-19. The prospective study material was composed of cDNA or gDNA derived from T cells, B-cell-depleted T cells, or PBMCs. Subjects who had been exposed to COVID-19, were actively infected with it, or had recovered from it provided the deeply sampled blood TCRbeta repertoires that made up the dataset. A freely available public database, intended as a resource for researchers studying the immune response to SARS-CoV-2, is where the repertoires were released. The samples were drawn from the first 160 participants of the ongoing ImmuneRACE study and from 1,200 or so subjects provided by 6 global collaborators. Sample metadata almost always included a de-identified subject ID, COVID-19 status, age in years and sex. Where available, HLA class I and class II types were taken from metadata supplied by the sample provider and were not determined by assay-based typing. Study-wide findings and limitations: The amount of clinical and demographic metadata varied by source and participant and was provided uncurated.

Another Seattle source contributed samples from volunteer blood donors who had recovered from COVID-19. The collaborating institutions used their own protocols to collect whole blood in K2EDTA tubes. For TCRbeta analysis, collaborators shipped samples in one of three forms: frozen whole blood, isolated PBMCs, or DNA extracted from either of those sample types. Looking up the germline V gene (reference sequence) yields CDR1 LNHDA and CDR2 SQIVND. The cysteine opens and the phenylalanine closes a CDR3 of 12 amino acids. Here the CDR3 DNA is all that survives: 36 bases in frame from base 1. The V and J ends are trimmed by 10 bases and 8 bases, leaving 17 bases between them. Comment on this clone: Its binding antigen is unknown. No qualities accompany the bases; no much larger clone lies one base away.

The immunoSEQ Assay, a bias-controlled multiplex PCR, was used to amplify TCRbeta CDR3 regions from genomic DNA. Turning to the authors' computational methods: Within the assay, amplification of reference gene primers was used to estimate how many nucleated cells each sample contained. To quantify the absolute abundance of each unique TCRbeta CDR3 rearrangement, sequence reads were collapsed and filtered. For each sample, productive Simpson clonality was calculated as the square root of Simpson's diversity index over productive rearrangements. What TCRdb holds here is the immuneACCESS table cut down to in-frame rearrangements. Part of the clones is not present; checked against another copy, under half of the missing clones reflect an unresolved V gene, and the others are unexplained. The V and J calls and clone size are taken from that table; D and trimming were inferred from the DNA. For this sample the table gives roughly 250,000 clones, of which about 88% were detected only once. The ten largest make up approximately 3.7% of the sample.

The specimen was peripheral blood. The source of this sequence is a man in his 60s who had recovered from COVID-19. The chain links TRBV19 with TRBJ1-2; TRBD1 is perhaps the D gene, given 6 matching bases. CDR3 sequence: CATGSRGLGYTF. The DNA sequence is as follows: TGTGCCACAGGGTCAAGGGGGTTGGGCTACACCTTC.